The 5 T cell receptor beta chains below come from one sample, sequenced in a study of control samples from healthy donors and cancer patients. Only in-frame clones appear in the TCRdb table, and some are missing; sequencing was by immunoSEQ multiplex PCR. The sample lists about 100,000 clones; roughly 87% were seen once. The sample consisted of blood. The receptors were gathered from a woman between 45 and 60 years old in good health.

The chain recombines TRBV3-1 (or the pseudogene TRBV3-2) with TRBJ2-3, with TRBD2 matching 8 bases. The J segment lost 3 bases and the V segment lost 3 bases, leaving 5 bases of the junction unmatched. The CDR3 has 15 residues. Germline-derived CDR1 and CDR2 are LGHDT and YNNKEL (reference sequence). CDR3 loop: CASSQAGGPTDTQYF. Here the CDR3 DNA reads TGTGCCAGCAGCCAGGCGGGGGGCCCAACAGATACGCAGTATTTT.

The chain carries TRBV7-9 and TRBJ1-2, with D maybe TRBD1 (6 bases). In germline, CDR1 is SEHNR, CDR2 FQNEAQ (reference sequence). Trimming took 0 bases from V and 3 from J, leaving 8 bases between them. The CDR3 runs 14 residues. CDR3 residues: CASSLAGGDYGYTF. As DNA, the CDR3 is TGTGCCAGCAGCTTAGCAGGGGGGGACTATGGCTACACCTTC.

V usage is TRBV5-6 and J usage is TRBJ1-2; 9 bases align to TRBD1. This CDR3 comprises 14 residues. From germline, CDR1 is SGHDT and CDR2 YYEEEE. V lost 4 bases and J lost 4; bases outside the gene matches: 5. For the CDR3, the DNA is TGTGCCAGCAGCCCGGACAGGGGAACCTATGGCTACACCTTC. Protein sequence: CASSPDRGTYGYTF.

The V and J genes are TRBV6-2 or TRBV6-3 and TRBJ2-5; 7 nucleotides line up with TRBD2. Looked up from germline, CDR1 is MNHEY and CDR2 is SVGEGT. The CDR3 has 14 residues. The V gene end was trimmed by 2 bases and the J gene end by 8 bases; junction bases not matched to a gene: 8. The CDR3 DNA is TGTGCCAGCAGTTACATTCAGCGGGATGGAACCCAGTACTTC. It encodes CASSYIQRDGTQYF.

The V and J genes are TRBV29-1 and TRBJ2-1, with D perhaps given as TRBD1 or TRBD2 (6 bases each). Germline loops: CDR1 SQVTM, CDR2 ANQGSEA. V gave up 2 bases and J gave up 7 bases, with 18 bases separating them. The CDR3 runs to 15 residues. In DNA, the CDR3 is TGCAGCGTTGAACGATTGGGGGGCGGGACTAATGAGCAGTTCTTC. Protein sequence: CSVERLGGGTNEQFF.